This is a list of T cell receptor beta chains from one sample in a study of cytomegalovirus exposure and HLA in healthy donors. The protocol was immunoSEQ multiplex PCR, while the TCRdb copy is restricted to in-frame clones and leaves out a portion. Among roughly 150,000 clones listed, about nine tenths were seen once. The sample taken for sequencing was PBMCs. All receptors come from a woman under 30 in good health and CMV-seropositive. CDR3s leave out the opening cysteine and the closing phenylalanine or tryptophan.

j_call	v_call	cdr3_aa
TRBJ2-1	TRBV9	ASSVTGGGYNEQF
TRBJ1-2	TRBV9	ASSVGGLDRASGYT
TRBJ2-5	TRBV7-9	ASSQFREGD
TRBJ2-7	TRBV11-2	ASGQLAGVDEQY
TRBJ1-2	TRBV5-1	ASSLESTGIQDYGYT
TRBJ1-2	TRBV7-2	ASSLVQDRGYT
TRBJ2-1	TRBV28	ASRKQGGGNEQF
TRBJ1-3	TRBV7-2	ASSTLKWGGINTIY
TRBJ2-3	TRBV7-2	ASSLGQGFADTQY
TRBJ2-7	TRBV4-1	ASSQVSDSFGEQY
TRBJ1-4	TRBV7-9	ASSSTTRPGQGDEKLF
TRBJ2-3	TRBV4-1	ASSHPTGTGSGSSDTQY
TRBJ2-4	TRBV6-6	ASSPAGENIQY
TRBJ2-1	TRBV7-9	ASSLISGGEF
TRBJ1-1	TRBV6-6	ASRTYRGGSEAF
TRBJ1-1	TRBV5-1	ASSLEGTANTEAF
TRBJ2-1	TRBV7-3	ASSPSVSSYNEQF
TRBJ2-7	TRBV27	ASSFRGTGIYEQY
TRBJ1-1	TRBV18	ASSPNTGLGNTEAF
TRBJ2-3	TRBV5-1	ASSRDTPADTQY
TRBJ1-4	TRBV15	ATTASIGGRGEKLF
TRBJ2-7	TRBV27	ASSLTDPYEQY
TRBJ2-7	TRBV27	ASSLAGQPYYEQY
TRBJ2-3	TRBV7-9	ASSIIDTQY
TRBJ1-3	TRBV5-4	ASSSGSGNTIY
TRBJ2-2	TRBV7-9	ASSLSLAGVGELF
TRBJ2-7	TRBV11-3	ASSLGLAGGEQY
TRBJ1-2	TRBV19	ATDSGTTNYGYT
TRBJ2-7	TRBV7-2	ASRMTGGRFEQY
TRBJ1-1	TRBV30	AWSVRTGRTEAF
TRBJ2-7	TRBV28	ASRGAGEGSYEQY
TRBJ2-7	TRBV18	ASSPYRSSYEQY
TRBJ2-1	TRBV7-6	ASSPDYPSGRDNEQF
TRBJ1-3	TRBV4-1	ASSSPDRKGRNTIY
TRBJ1-2	TRBV6-1	ASSVDRVISGYT
TRBJ2-1	TRBV5-4	ASSLGGLAGSSYNEQF
TRBJ2-1	TRBV7-9	ANSLISPLTGGEQF
TRBJ2-7	TRBV28	ASSLGPSLSYEQY
TRBJ2-7	TRBV23-1	ASLRRLADLSNSYEQY
TRBJ1-1	TRBV29-1	SVAAGPQNPEAF
TRBJ2-3	TRBV30	AWSRDLQTDTQY
TRBJ2-1	TRBV6-5	ASGETSLNEQF
TRBJ1-1	TRBV7-2	ASSRGSRGTEAF
TRBJ2-4	TRBV28	ASHSPGETKNIQY